This is a list of T cell receptor beta chains from one sample in a study of blood T cell repertoires in COVID-19. Profiling relied on immunoSEQ multiplex PCR, and the TCRdb table lists in-frame clones only, not all of them. The sample has around 330,000 clones; roughly 87% are singletons. The sample was PBMCs or T cells enriched from blood (not recorded which). These receptor sequences come from a woman aged 18-29 years who had recovered from COVID-19. Both conserved end residues are part of each CDR3. Clone size is given for some rows only: seen once, a few or many times, or a class if the clone is expanded.

v_gene,j_gene,abundance,CDR3aa
TRBV9,TRBJ2-7,.,CASSAPRDSLCEQYF
TRBV7-2,TRBJ1-2,.,CASRTNTGISSGYTF
TRBV28,TRBJ1-1,.,CASSLWDRELSAFF
TRBV7-2,TRBJ2-5,.,CASSPHGGGQVGETQYF
TRBV6-1,TRBJ2-5,.,CASRLMGQPQETQYF
TRBV27,TRBJ1-2,.,CASSLSQGKEYGYTF
TRBV10-3,TRBJ1-1,few,CAISEPDRAVWFGEAFF
TRBV30,TRBJ2-1,.,CAWSPGQGADNEQFF
TRBV9,TRBJ1-2,.,CASTTKTGPANYGYTF
TRBV21-1,TRBJ2-1,.,CASSKGVRWQDSYNEQFF
TRBV10-3,TRBJ1-4,.,CAISEFRQATNEKLFF
TRBV5-1,TRBJ2-7,.,CASRGTSGISYEQYF
TRBV5-1,TRBJ1-1,once,CASSSSLGGADTEAFF
TRBV2,TRBJ2-1,.,CASSASAEQFF
TRBV20-1,TRBJ2-2,.,CSASYAGAYTGELFF
TRBV15,TRBJ1-2,.,CATSRDPNKRRGYTF
TRBV28,TRBJ1-4,.,CASSSIAVTGGINEKLFF
TRBV6-1,TRBJ1-2,few,CASSEGYSLYGYTF
TRBV28,TRBJ2-5,once,CASSWGTGQGGETQYF